Detailed here is one T cell receptor beta chain. The CDR3 covers 15 residues. J was trimmed by 6 bases and V by 6 bases; bases with no gene match: 9. Germline V CDR1 and CDR2: SNHLY, FYNNEI. The data derive from a study of blood T cell repertoires in COVID-19. Across the study: Samples of COVID-19 (acute and convalescent) were obtained from the United States, Italy and Spain. In each case, the material was cDNA or gDNA derived from T cells, B-cell-depleted T cells, or PBMCs.

Per the original methods: Estimated nucleated cell counts came from reference gene primer amplification. The table came from immunoSEQ multiplex PCR; TCRdb's copy has only in-frame clones and leaves some out. V, J and clone size derive from that table, while D and trimming were established from the DNA sequence. The sample has about 75,000 clones, about nine tenths seen once; the top ten hold around 6.3%. The chain is built from TRBV2 and TRBJ2-1; TRBD2 matches 9 bases. This clonotype originated in a woman in her fifties or sixties with acute or convalescent COVID-19. Sequenced sample: peripheral blood. CDR3 region: CASRSTGTSLNEQFF. Written as DNA, the CDR3 is TGTGCCAGCAGGTCAACCGGGACTAGCCTCAATGAGCAGTTCTTC.